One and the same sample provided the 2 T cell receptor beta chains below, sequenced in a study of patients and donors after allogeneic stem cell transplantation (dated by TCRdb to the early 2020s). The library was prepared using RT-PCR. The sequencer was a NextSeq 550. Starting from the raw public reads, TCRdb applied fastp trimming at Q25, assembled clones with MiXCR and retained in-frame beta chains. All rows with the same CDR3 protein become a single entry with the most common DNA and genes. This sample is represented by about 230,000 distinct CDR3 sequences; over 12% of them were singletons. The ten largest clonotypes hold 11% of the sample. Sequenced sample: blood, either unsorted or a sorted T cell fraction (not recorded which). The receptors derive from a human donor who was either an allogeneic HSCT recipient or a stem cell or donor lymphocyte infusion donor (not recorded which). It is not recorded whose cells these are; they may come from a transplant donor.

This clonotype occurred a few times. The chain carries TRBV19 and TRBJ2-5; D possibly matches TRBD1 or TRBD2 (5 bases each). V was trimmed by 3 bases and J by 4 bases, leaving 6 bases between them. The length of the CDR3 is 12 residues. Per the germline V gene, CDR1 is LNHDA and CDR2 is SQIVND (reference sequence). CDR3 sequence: CASSMGTETQYF. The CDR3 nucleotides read TGTGCCAGTAGTATGGGGACAGAGACCCAGTACTTC.

CDR3 region: CASSQGFGELFF. DNA of the CDR3: TGTGCCAGCAGCCAAGGGTTCGGGGAGCTGTTTTTT. V and J are TRBV14 and TRBJ2-2; no definite D call. The V gene's germline CDR1 is SGHDN and CDR2 FVKESK. There are 12 residues in the CDR3. Trimming stripped 1 base from V and 7 bases from J, with 4 bases between.